Listed below are T cell receptor beta chains from one sample, sequenced in a study of CD8+ T cells in alopecia areata. Sequencing was performed with immunoSEQ multiplex PCR; in TCRdb, only in-frame clones are kept and a portion is missing. The table records approximately 210,000 clones, roughly 64% of them present only once. The material sequenced was CD4+ T cells sorted from blood, taken at week 4, from a patient treated with tofacitinib. Source of these receptors: a human donor with alopecia areata. Both conserved end residues are part of each CDR3. D genes are given only for firm matches.

d_call: TRBD2
j_call: TRBJ2-5
v_call: TRBV5-1
cdr3_aa: CASSLAPLAGAVETQYF

d_call: TRBD1
j_call: TRBJ1-6
v_call: TRBV19
cdr3_aa: CATAGQDNSPLHF

d_call: -
j_call: TRBJ2-7
v_call: TRBV5-1
cdr3_aa: CASSPRQPLDEQYF

d_call: TRBD2
j_call: TRBJ2-5
v_call: TRBV5-1
cdr3_aa: CASSLGVAGKGETQYF

d_call: TRBD2
j_call: TRBJ2-7
v_call: TRBV29-1
cdr3_aa: CSVEDWASGGATGYYEQYF

d_call: TRBD1
j_call: TRBJ2-7
v_call: TRBV5-5
cdr3_aa: CASSLGGTGGEQYF

d_call: TRBD1
j_call: TRBJ1-5
v_call: TRBV29-1
cdr3_aa: CSVEQGGNQPQHF

d_call: TRBD2
j_call: TRBJ2-5
v_call: TRBV5-4
cdr3_aa: CASSPGLAGPAETQYF

d_call: -
j_call: TRBJ2-2
v_call: TRBV29-1
cdr3_aa: CSVGGNHGELFF

d_call: -
j_call: TRBJ2-2
v_call: TRBV29-1
cdr3_aa: CSVSLGSTNTGELFF

d_call: TRBD2
j_call: TRBJ2-2
v_call: TRBV7-3
cdr3_aa: CASSGGTRMSAGELFF

d_call: -
j_call: TRBJ1-1
v_call: TRBV11-2
cdr3_aa: CASSPFGDPGAFF

d_call: -
j_call: TRBJ1-5
v_call: TRBV5-1
cdr3_aa: CASRVGGGESNQPQHF

d_call: -
j_call: TRBJ2-7
v_call: TRBV29-1
cdr3_aa: CSVEGTSYEQYF

d_call: TRBD2
j_call: TRBJ2-7
v_call: TRBV7-2
cdr3_aa: CASSFNGGAYEQYF

d_call: -
j_call: TRBJ1-1
v_call: TRBV18
cdr3_aa: CASQSIAGSNTEAFF

d_call: -
j_call: TRBJ1-1
v_call: TRBV2
cdr3_aa: CASSASVNTEAFF

d_call: -
j_call: TRBJ2-7
v_call: TRBV6-5
cdr3_aa: CASRTERSYEQYF

d_call: TRBD2
j_call: TRBJ2-1
v_call: TRBV15
cdr3_aa: CATSTYMGGAYNEQFF

d_call: -
j_call: TRBJ2-6
v_call: TRBV27
cdr3_aa: CASSLAVQSGANVLTF

d_call: -
j_call: TRBJ2-5
v_call: TRBV27
cdr3_aa: CATSKTQYF

d_call: TRBD2
j_call: TRBJ2-1
v_call: TRBV14
cdr3_aa: CASSHRRGGSSYNEQFF

d_call: -
j_call: TRBJ1-5
v_call: TRBV9
cdr3_aa: CASSPRAQRSGNQPQHF

d_call: TRBD2
j_call: TRBJ2-5
v_call: TRBV5-4
cdr3_aa: CASSSGLAGRETQYF

d_call: TRBD1
j_call: TRBJ1-1
v_call: TRBV11-1
cdr3_aa: CASTKIRQGKNTEAFF

d_call: -
j_call: TRBJ2-7
v_call: TRBV28
cdr3_aa: CASSLSQGSYEQYF

d_call: -
j_call: TRBJ1-1
v_call: TRBV23-1
cdr3_aa: CASSQSRTGGAFF

d_call: -
j_call: TRBJ2-3
v_call: TRBV7-2
cdr3_aa: CASSLSTDTQYF

d_call: TRBD1
j_call: TRBJ2-5
v_call: TRBV5-1
cdr3_aa: CASSVTGAGETQYF

d_call: -
j_call: TRBJ1-2
v_call: TRBV29-1
cdr3_aa: CSVGRGENYGYTF

d_call: -
j_call: TRBJ2-5
v_call: TRBV7-7
cdr3_aa: CASSLSSLETQYF

d_call: -
j_call: TRBJ1-6
v_call: TRBV30
cdr3_aa: CAWSRSGNSPLHF

d_call: -
j_call: TRBJ1-1
v_call: TRBV30
cdr3_aa: CAWRRNTEAFF

d_call: -
j_call: TRBJ2-1
v_call: TRBV20-1
cdr3_aa: CSALGNEQFF

d_call: -
j_call: TRBJ1-5
v_call: TRBV15
cdr3_aa: CATSRDLGGQPQHF

d_call: TRBD1
j_call: TRBJ1-6
v_call: TRBV7-2
cdr3_aa: CASSSTGVSPLHF

d_call: -
j_call: TRBJ1-1
v_call: TRBV2
cdr3_aa: CASKKEEMNTEAFF

d_call: -
j_call: TRBJ1-2
v_call: TRBV7-8
cdr3_aa: CASSTVNRAVLGSGYTF

d_call: -
j_call: TRBJ1-1
v_call: TRBV2
cdr3_aa: CASTEDSLNTEAFF

d_call: -
j_call: TRBJ2-7
v_call: TRBV2
cdr3_aa: CASSPEQSYEQYF